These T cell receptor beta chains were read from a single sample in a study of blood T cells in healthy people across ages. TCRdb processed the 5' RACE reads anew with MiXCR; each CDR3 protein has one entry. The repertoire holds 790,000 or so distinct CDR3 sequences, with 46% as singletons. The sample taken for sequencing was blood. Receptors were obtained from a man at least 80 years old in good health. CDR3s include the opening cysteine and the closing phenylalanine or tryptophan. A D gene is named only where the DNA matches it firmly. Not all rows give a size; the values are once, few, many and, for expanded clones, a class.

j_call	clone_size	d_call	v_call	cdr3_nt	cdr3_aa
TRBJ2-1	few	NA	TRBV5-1	TGCGCCAGCAGCTTGGATCCCGCTTCGGTTGAGCAGTTCTTC	CASSLDPASVEQFF
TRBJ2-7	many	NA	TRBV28	TGTGCCAGCAGTTTATACAGGGCCTCTGGCGAGCAGTACTTC	CASSLYRASGEQYF
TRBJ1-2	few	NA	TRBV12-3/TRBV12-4	TGTGCCAGCAGTTTTTTTTCTATGGGGCAAGCTAACTATGGCTACACCTTC	CASSFFSMGQANYGYTF
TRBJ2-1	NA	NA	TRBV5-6	TGTGCCAGCAGGTTGTTTAATAGCGGCCTCTACAATGAGCAGTTCTTC	CASRLFNSGLYNEQFF
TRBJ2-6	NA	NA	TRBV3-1	TGTGCCAGCAGCCACGAAAATGCCCCGTCTGGGGCCAACGTCCTGACTTTC	CASSHENAPSGANVLTF
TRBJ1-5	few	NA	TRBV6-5	TGTGCCAGCAGTTACACGGGGACTCGGGAGCCCCAGCATTTT	CASSYTGTREPQHF
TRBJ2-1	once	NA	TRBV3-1	TGTGCCAGCAGCCAAGATCAGGGCCCACGCCGTGAGCAGTTCTTC	CASSQDQGPRREQFF
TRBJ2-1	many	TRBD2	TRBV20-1	TGCAGTGCTACAAAGCTAGCGGGAGGGCCGAACAATGAGCAGTTCTTC	CSATKLAGGPNNEQFF
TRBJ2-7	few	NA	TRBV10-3	TGTGCCATCTCGACGGGGACGTTCGACGAGCAGTACTTC	CAISTGTFDEQYF
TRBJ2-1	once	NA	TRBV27	TGTGCCAGCAGTCCTGCGGGTAACCACAATGAGCAGATCTTC	CASSPAGNHNEQIF
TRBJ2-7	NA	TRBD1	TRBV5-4	TGTGCCAGCAGGGCGGGGGACAGGGCCTACGAGCAGTACTTC	CASRAGDRAYEQYF
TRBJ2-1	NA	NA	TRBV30	TGTGCCTGGAGTGTAGGTGGGCCCAGCTCCTACAATGAGCAGTTCTTC	CAWSVGGPSSYNEQFF
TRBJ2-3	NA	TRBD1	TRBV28	TGTGCCAGCAGGGCCGGGACAGGGGGCTCAGATACGCAGTATTTT	CASRAGTGGSDTQYF
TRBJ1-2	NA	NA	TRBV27	TGTGCCAGCAGTTTATCAGGGGTTGGTGGCTACACCTTC	CASSLSGVGGYTF
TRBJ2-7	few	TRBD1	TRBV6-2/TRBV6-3	TGTGCCAGCAGAGGGACAGGGGTCTACGAGCAGTACTTC	CASRGTGVYEQYF